The source of this T cell receptor beta chain is a study of vaccination effects on CD4 cells after COVID-19. Overall study: With approximately 9.2 ug/ml peptides and 10 IU/ml IL-2, some 2 million PBMC per well were cultured.

On this clone itself: Its antigen is unidentified.

TCRdb's table, derived via immunoSEQ multiplex PCR, lists solely in-frame clones and lacks some. The table records 50,000 to 75,000 clones, around three quarters of them present only once. V dropped 2 bases and J dropped 2; count of bases not matched to a gene: 7. Looked up from germline, CDR1 is MNHEY and CDR2 is SVGEGT. This CDR3 is 17 amino acids long. Subsequent to a culture period of 10 to 11 days, CD4+ T cells were isolated. Sequencing was performed on CD4+ T cells from PBMCs cultured without peptide, taken before COVID-19 vaccination. V is TRBV6-2 or TRBV6-3 and J is TRBJ2-7; 12 nucleotides line up with TRBD2. This sequence originates from a human donor who received a COVID-19 vaccine. The CDR3 loop reads CASSYSPLAGGAYEQYV. The CDR3 DNA follows: TGTGCCAGCAGTTACAGTCCACTAGCGGGGGGCGCCTACGAGCAGTACGTC.